This T cell receptor beta chain was recorded in a study of PD-1 blockade in classical Hodgkin lymphoma. Study-wide results and limits: Reports indicated that newly diagnosed patients had lower baseline TCR diversity than healthy donors did. CD4+ TCR diversity, unlike CD8+, rose significantly by C4D1.

Every one of the patients relapsed after autologous stem cell transplantation (brentuximab vedotin exposure was variable). CD8+ T cell isolation from thawed PBMCs was performed by magnetic negative selection. Germline CDR1 is MNHEY and CDR2 is SMNVEV (reference sequence). This CDR3 is built from 12 residues. The junction had 2 bases not matched to a gene; V was cut back by 6 bases and J by 7 bases. A word on this clone: Its target is unknown.

Data came from immunoSEQ multiplex PCR; TCRdb stores just in-frame clones and leaves some out. The profile covers 25,000 to 30,000 clones, with about 90% appearing a single time and over 6.5% taken by the ten largest. This clonotype was sampled from a human donor with classical Hodgkin lymphoma. The genes are TRBV27 and TRBJ2-1, with TRBD1 matching over 8 bases. Specimen: CD8+ T cells from blood, collected at baseline. For the CDR3, the DNA is TGTGCCAGCAGGCAGGGGGCTAATGAGCAGTTCTTC. Translated, it gives CASRQGANEQFF.